The rows below give T cell receptor beta chains drawn from one sample of a study of T cell changes during pregnancy in multiple sclerosis. Measured with immunoSEQ multiplex PCR; TCRdb has only the in-frame clones, and not every one. Of about 30,000 clones in the sample, 85% to 90% are singletons; the top ten hold 0.45% to 0.6%. This specimen was CD4+ T cells from peripheral blood mononuclear cells, taken in the third trimester of pregnancy. The receptors were sampled from a female donor in good health, enrolled as a control in a pregnancy study. CDR3s include the opening cysteine and the closing phenylalanine or tryptophan. A D gene is named only where the DNA matches it firmly. Size tells how often a clone was seen (once, few, many) or the class of an expanded clone, and some rows leave it out.

CASRVRQGAYMNTEAFF,TGTGCCAGCAGAGTGAGGCAGGGGGCCTATATGAACACTGAAGCTTTCTTT,TRBV7-2,TRBJ1-1,.,TRBD1
CASSGQANYGYTF,TGTGCCAGCAGTGGACAGGCTAACTATGGCTACACCTTC,TRBV2,TRBJ1-2,.,.
CASSQPRLAGTLDNEQFF,TGTGCCAGCAGCCAACCACGACTAGCGGGTACCCTCGACAATGAGCAGTTCTTC,TRBV14,TRBJ2-1,.,TRBD2
CASSVAGTSGRGGNEQFF,TGTGCCAGCAGCGTAGCTGGGACTAGCGGGAGGGGGGGCAATGAGCAGTTCTTC,TRBV9,TRBJ2-1,.,TRBD2
CAWRLLGGEPTEAFF,TGTGCCTGGAGACTTCTTGGGGGGGAGCCAACTGAAGCTTTCTTT,TRBV30,TRBJ1-1,.,.
CASSFYLVTGELFF,TGTGCCAGCAGCTTCTACTTGGTCACCGGGGAGCTGTTTTTT,TRBV7-9,TRBJ2-2,.,.
CASTRTTTGELFF,TGTGCCAGCACCCGGACAACCACCGGGGAGCTGTTTTTT,TRBV6-5,TRBJ2-2,few,.
CASSSRDRVENSPLHF,TGTGCCAGCTCATCCCGGGACAGGGTGGAAAATTCACCCCTCCACTTT,TRBV18,TRBJ1-6,.,TRBD1
CASSPGRASGVSYEQYF,TGTGCCAGCAGCCCGGGAAGAGCAAGCGGGGTCTCCTACGAGCAGTACTTC,TRBV5-4,TRBJ2-7,.,TRBD2
CASGLIQDNSPLHF,TGTGCTAGTGGTTTGATACAGGATAATTCACCCCTCCACTTT,TRBV12-5,TRBJ1-6,.,.
CASTGDRGGVTGELFF,TGCGCCAGCACTGGGGACAGGGGAGGAGTCACCGGGGAGCTGTTTTTT,TRBV5-1,TRBJ2-2,.,TRBD1
CASSGLAGVTDTQYF,TGTGCCAGTAGTGGACTAGCGGGGGTCACAGATACGCAGTATTTT,TRBV19,TRBJ2-3,.,TRBD2
CAWSVLGGVGYTF,TGTGCCTGGAGTGTTTTGGGGGGGGTTGGCTACACCTTC,TRBV30,TRBJ1-2,.,.
CASRGQGRYEQYF,TGTGCCAGCAGAGGACAGGGGAGGTACGAGCAGTACTTC,TRBV6-1,TRBJ2-7,.,TRBD1